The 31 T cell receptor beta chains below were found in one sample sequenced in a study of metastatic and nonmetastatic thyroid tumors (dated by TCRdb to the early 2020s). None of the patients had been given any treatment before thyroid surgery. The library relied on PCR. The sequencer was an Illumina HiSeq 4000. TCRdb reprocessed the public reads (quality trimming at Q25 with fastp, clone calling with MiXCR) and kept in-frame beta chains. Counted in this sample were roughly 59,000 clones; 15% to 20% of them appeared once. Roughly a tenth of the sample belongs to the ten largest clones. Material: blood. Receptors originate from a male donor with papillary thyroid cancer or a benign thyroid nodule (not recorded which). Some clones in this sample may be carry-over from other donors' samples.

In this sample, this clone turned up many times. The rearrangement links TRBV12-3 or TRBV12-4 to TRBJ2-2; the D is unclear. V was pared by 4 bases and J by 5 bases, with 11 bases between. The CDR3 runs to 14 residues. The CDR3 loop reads CASSYLHETGELFF. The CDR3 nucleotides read TGTGCCAGCAGTTACCTCCATGAGACCGGGGAGCTGTTTTTT.

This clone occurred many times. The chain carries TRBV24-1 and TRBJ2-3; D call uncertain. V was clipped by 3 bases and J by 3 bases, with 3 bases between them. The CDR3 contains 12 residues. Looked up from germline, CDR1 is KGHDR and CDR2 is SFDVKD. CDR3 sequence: CATSDVTDTQYF. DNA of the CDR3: TGTGCCACCAGTGATGTGACAGATACGCAGTATTTT.

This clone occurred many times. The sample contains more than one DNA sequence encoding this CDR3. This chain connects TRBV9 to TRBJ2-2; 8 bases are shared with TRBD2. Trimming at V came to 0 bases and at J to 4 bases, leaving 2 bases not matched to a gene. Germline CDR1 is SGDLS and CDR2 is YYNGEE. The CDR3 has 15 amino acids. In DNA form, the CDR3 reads TGTGCCAGCAGCGTAGGCGGGGGGATCACCGGGGAGCTGTTTTTT. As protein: CASSVGGGITGELFF.

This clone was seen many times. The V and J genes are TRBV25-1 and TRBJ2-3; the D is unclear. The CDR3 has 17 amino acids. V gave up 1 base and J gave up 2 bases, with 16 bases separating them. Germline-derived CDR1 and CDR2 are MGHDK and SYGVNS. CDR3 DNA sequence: TGTGCCAGCAGTGAATCGGCGGAGCCAGGCCCCACAGATACGCAGTATTTT. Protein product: CASSESAEPGPTDTQYF.

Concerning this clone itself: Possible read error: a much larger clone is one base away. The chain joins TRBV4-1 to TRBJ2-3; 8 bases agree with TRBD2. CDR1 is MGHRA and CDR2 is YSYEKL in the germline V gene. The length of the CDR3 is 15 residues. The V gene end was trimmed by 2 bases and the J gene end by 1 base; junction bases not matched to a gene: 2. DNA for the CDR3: TGCGCCAGCAGCCAACTACTAGCGGGCACAGATACGCAGTATTTT. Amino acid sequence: CASSQLLAGTDTQYF.

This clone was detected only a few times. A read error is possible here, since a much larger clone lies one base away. This CDR3 reads CASSFRLVTQYF. The CDR3 DNA sequence: TGTGCCAGCAGTTTTCGGTTGGTGACCCAGTACTTC. This rearrangement joins TRBV28 to TRBJ2-5, with no clear D. CDR3 length equals 12 residues. Deletions cut 3 bases from V and 7 bases from J, with 9 bases between. CDR1 MDHEN and CDR2 SYDVKM come from the germline V gene.

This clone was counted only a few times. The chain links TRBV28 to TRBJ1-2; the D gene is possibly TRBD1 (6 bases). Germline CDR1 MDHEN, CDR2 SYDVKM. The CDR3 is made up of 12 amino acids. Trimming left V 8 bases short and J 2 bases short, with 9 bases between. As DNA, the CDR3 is TGTGCCAGCGCGGGACACAACTATGGCTACACCTTC. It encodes CASAGHNYGYTF.

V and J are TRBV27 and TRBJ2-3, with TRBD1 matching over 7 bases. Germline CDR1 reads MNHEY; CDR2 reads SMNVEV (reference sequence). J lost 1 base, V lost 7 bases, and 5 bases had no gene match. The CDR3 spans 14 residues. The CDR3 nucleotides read TGTGCCAGCAAGGGGGCCAGATGCACAGATACGCAGTATTTT. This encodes CASKGARCTDTQYF.

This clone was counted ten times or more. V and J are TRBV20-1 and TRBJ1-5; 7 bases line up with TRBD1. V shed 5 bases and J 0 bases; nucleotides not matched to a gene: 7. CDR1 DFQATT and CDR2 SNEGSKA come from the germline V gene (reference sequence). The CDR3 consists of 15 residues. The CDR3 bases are TGCAGTGCTGACGGGACAGCTTATAGCAATCAGCCCCAGCATTTT. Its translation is CSADGTAYSNQPQHF.

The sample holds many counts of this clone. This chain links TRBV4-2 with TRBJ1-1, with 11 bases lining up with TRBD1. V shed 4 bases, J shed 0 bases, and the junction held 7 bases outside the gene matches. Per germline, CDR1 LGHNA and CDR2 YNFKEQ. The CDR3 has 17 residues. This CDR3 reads CASSPPGQGEMNTEAFF. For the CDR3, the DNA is TGTGCCAGCAGCCCCCCGGGACAGGGGGAAATGAACACTGAAGCTTTCTTT.

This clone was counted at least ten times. CDR3 in DNA: TGCAGTGCTTCACTTCGGACAGGGGTTGGAAACACCATATATTTT. Protein sequence: CSASLRTGVGNTIYF. The chain is built from TRBV20-1 and TRBJ1-3; 9 nucleotides align to TRBD1. V lost 5 bases and J lost 3; bases outside the gene matches: 8. The CDR3 loop spans 15 amino acids. Germline V gene lookup returns CDR1 DFQATT and CDR2 SNEGSKA (reference sequence).

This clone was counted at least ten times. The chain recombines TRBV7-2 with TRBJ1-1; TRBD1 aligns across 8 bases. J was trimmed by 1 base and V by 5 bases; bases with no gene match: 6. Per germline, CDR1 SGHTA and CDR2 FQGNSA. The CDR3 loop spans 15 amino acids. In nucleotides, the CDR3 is TGTGCCAGCAGCGCCTCAGGGGGCTCGAACACTGAAGCTTTCTTT. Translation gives CASSASGGSNTEAFF.

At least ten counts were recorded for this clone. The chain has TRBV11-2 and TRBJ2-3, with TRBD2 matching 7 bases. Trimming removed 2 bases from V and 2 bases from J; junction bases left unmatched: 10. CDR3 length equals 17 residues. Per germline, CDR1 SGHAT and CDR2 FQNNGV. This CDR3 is CASSLPNMGGDTDTQYF. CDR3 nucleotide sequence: TGTGCCAGCAGCTTACCCAACATGGGGGGGGACACAGATACGCAGTATTTT. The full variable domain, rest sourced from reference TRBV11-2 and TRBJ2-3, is EAGVAQSPRYKIIEKRQSVAFWCNPISGHATLYWYQQILGQGPKLLIQFQNNGVVDDSQLPKDRFSAERLKGVDSTLKIQPAKLEDSAVYLCASSLPNMGGDTDTQYFGPGTRLTVL.

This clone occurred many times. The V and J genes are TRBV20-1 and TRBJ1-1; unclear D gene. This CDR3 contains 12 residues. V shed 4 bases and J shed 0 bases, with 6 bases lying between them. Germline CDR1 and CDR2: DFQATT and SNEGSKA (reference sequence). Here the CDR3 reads CSAIDLNTEAFF. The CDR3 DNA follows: TGCAGTGCTATAGACCTGAACACTGAAGCTTTCTTT.

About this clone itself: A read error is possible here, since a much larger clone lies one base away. The CDR3 DNA is TGTGCCATCTCCGGGACAGTCAATAGTGAAAAACTGTTTTTT. Protein: CAISGTVNSEKLFF. V is TRBV10-3 and J is TRBJ1-4, with TRBD1 matching 7 bases. V shed 8 bases, J shed 7 bases, and the junction held 10 bases outside the gene matches. Germline CDR1 and CDR2: ENHRY and SYGVKD. The CDR3 extends over 14 amino acids.

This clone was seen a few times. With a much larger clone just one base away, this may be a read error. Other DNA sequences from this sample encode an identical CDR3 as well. CDR3 loop: CASSPATSGIREQFF. As DNA, the CDR3 is TGTGCCAGCAGCCCAGCGACTAGCGGTATTCGTGAGCAGTTCTTC. The V call is TRBV7-2, the J call TRBJ2-1, with 9 bases lining up with TRBD2. This CDR3 has 15 residues. From germline, CDR1 is SGHTA and CDR2 FQGNSA. Losses at the gene ends were 5 bases for V and 9 bases for J; bases not matched to a gene: 11.

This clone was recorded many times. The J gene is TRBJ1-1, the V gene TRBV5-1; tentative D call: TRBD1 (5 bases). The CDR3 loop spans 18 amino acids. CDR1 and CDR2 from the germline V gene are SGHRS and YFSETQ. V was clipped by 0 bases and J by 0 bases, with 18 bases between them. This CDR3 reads CASSLAGLRHRLNTEAFF. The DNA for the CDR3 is TGCGCCAGCAGCTTGGCCGGACTACGGCACAGGCTGAACACTGAAGCTTTCTTT.

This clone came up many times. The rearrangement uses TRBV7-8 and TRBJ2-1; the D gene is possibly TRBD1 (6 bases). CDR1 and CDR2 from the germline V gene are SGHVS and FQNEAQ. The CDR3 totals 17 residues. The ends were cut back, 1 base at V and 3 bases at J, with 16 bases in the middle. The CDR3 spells CASSLEGQRNLYNEQFF. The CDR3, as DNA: TGTGCCAGCAGCTTAGAAGGACAGAGAAACCTCTACAATGAGCAGTTCTTC.

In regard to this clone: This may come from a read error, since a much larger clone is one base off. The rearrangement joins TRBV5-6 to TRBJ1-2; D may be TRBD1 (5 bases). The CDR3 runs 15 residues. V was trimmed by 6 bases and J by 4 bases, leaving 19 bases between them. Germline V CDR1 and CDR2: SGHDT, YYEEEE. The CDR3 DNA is TGTGCCAGCATCATGGGCCTGGGGGTTGGCTATGGCTACACCTTC. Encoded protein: CASIMGLGVGYGYTF.

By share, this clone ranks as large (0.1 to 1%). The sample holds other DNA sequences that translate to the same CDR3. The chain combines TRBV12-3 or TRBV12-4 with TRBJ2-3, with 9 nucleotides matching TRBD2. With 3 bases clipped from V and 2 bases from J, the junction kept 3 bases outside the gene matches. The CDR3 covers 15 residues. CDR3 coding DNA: TGTGCCAGCAGTTTGGCTAGCGGGATCACAGATACGCAGTATTTT. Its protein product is CASSLASGITDTQYF.

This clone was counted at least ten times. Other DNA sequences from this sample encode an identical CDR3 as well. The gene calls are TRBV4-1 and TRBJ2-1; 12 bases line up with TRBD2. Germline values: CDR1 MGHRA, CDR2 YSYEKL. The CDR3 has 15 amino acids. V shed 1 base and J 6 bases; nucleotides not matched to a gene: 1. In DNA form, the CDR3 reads TGCGCCAGCAGCCAAGGACTAGCGGGGGCCAATGAGCAGTTCTTC. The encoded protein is CASSQGLAGANEQFF.

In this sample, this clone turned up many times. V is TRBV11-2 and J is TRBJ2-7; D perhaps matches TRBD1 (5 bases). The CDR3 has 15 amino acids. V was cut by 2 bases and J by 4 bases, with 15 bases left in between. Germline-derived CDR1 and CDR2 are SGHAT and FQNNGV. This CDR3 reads CASSLFSGKAYEQYF. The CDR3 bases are TGTGCCAGCAGCTTATTCTCAGGGAAAGCGTACGAGCAGTACTTC.

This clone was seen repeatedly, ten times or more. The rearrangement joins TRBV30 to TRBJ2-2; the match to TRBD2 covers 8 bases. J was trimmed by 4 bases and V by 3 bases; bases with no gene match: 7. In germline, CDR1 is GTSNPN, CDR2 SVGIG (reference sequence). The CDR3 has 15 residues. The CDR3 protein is CAWSPGTRVTGELFF. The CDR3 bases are TGTGCCTGGAGCCCCGGGACTAGGGTCACCGGGGAGCTGTTTTTT.

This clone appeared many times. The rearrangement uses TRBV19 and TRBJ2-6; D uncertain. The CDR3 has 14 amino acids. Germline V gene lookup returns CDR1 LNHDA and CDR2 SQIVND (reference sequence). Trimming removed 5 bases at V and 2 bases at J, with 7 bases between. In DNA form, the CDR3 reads TGTGCCAGTAGTGTCCAGGCTGGGGCCAACGTCCTGACTTTC. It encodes CASSVQAGANVLTF.

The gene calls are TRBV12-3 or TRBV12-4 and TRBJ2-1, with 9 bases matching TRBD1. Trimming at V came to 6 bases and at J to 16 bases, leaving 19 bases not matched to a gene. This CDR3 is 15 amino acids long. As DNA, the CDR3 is TGTGCCAGCAGCCAACTGACAGGGGGAGAGAGGGGGCATTTCTTC. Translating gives CASSQLTGGERGHFF.

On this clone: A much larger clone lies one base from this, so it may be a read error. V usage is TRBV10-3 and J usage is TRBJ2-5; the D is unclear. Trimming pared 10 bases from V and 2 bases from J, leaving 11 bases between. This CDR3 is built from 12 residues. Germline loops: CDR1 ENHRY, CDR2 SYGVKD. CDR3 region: CATRQWQETQYF. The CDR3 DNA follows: TGTGCCACCCGGCAGTGGCAAGAGACCCAGTACTTC.

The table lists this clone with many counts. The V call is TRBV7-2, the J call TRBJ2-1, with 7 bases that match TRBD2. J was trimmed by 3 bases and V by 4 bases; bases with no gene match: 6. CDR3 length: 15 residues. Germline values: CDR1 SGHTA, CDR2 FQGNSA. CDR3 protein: CASSSTSEVYNEQFF. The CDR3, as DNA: TGTGCCAGCAGCTCAACTAGCGAGGTCTACAATGAGCAGTTCTTC. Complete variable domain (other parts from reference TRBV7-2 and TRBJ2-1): GAGVSQSPSNKVTEKGKDVELRCDPISGHTALYWYRQSLGQGLEFLIYFQGNSAPDKSGLPSDRFSAERTGGSVSTLTIQRTQQEDSAVYLCASSSTSEVYNEQFFGPGTRLTVL.

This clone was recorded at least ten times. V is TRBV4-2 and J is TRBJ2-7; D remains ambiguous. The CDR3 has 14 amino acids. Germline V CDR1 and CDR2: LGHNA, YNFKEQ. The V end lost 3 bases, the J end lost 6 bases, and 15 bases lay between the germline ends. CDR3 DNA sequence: TGTGCCAGCAGCCAGGGCCCCCCCGCCCCCGAGCAGTACTTC. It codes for CASSQGPPAPEQYF.

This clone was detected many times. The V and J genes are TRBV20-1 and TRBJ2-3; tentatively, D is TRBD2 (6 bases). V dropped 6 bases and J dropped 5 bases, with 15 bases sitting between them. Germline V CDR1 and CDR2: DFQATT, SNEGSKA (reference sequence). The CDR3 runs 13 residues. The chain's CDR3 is CSATSGTLDTQYF. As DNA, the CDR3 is TGCAGTGCCACCTCCGGGACTCTAGATACGCAGTATTTT.

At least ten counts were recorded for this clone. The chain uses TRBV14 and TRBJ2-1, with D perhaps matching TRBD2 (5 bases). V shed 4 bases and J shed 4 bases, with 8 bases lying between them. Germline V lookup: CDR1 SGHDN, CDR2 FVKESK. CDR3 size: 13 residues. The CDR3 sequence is CASSLEGYNEQFF. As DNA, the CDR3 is TGTGCCAGCAGCCTTGAGGGATACAATGAGCAGTTCTTC.

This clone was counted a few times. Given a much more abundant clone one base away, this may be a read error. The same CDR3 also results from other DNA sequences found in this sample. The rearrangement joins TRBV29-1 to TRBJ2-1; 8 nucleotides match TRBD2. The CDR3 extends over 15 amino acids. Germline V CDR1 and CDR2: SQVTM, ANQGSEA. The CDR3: CSVDKAGEMNNEQFF. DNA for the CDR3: TGCAGTGTTGATAAAGCGGGGGAGATGAACAATGAGCAGTTCTTC.